This entry concerns a single T cell receptor beta chain. Its matching antigen is unknown. This entry belongs to a study of T cell responses to AZD1222 COVID-19 vaccine. Assay: immunoSEQ multiplex PCR; the TCRdb copy retains only in-frame clones and omits some. The table lists about 150,000 clones, around nine tenths of them singletons. Findings of the study overall: Donor demographics were predominantly white British with a female majority; clonal diversity may be underestimated. Nearly half of spike-specific TCRs reportedly target variant regions that are unmutated in the B.1.351 and B.1.1.7 variants. Vaccine-associated CD4 TCRs ranged over spike, dominating at 160-218 and 743-854.

There are 18 residues in the CDR3. Germline CDR1 MDHEN, CDR2 SYDVKM. The V segment lost 2 bases and the J segment 1 base; nucleotides outside the gene matches: 7. This rearrangement joins TRBV28 to TRBJ2-3; 12 positions agree with TRBD2. The TCR sequence derives from an adult in good health. Sequenced here: peripheral blood, sampled on day 0 of AZD1222 vaccination. This CDR3 reads CASSLRLAGGPGTDTQYF. The CDR3 DNA sequence: TGTGCCAGCAGTTTACGGCTAGCGGGAGGGCCTGGCACAGATACGCAGTATTTT.